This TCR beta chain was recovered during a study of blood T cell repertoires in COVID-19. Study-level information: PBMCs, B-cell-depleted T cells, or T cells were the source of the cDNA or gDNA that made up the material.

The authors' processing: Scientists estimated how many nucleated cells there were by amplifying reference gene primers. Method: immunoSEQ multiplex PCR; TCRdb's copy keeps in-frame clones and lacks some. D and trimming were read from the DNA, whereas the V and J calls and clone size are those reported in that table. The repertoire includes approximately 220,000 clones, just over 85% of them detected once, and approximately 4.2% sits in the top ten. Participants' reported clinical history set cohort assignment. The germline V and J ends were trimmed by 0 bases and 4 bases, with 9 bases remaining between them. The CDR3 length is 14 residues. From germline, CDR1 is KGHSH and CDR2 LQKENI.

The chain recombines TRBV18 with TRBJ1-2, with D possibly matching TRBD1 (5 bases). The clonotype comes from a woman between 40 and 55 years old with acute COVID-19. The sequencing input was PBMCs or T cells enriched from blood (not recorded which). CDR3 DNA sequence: TGTGCCAGCTCACCACCGTTGACAGTCTATGGCTACACCTTC. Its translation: CASSPPLTVYGYTF.